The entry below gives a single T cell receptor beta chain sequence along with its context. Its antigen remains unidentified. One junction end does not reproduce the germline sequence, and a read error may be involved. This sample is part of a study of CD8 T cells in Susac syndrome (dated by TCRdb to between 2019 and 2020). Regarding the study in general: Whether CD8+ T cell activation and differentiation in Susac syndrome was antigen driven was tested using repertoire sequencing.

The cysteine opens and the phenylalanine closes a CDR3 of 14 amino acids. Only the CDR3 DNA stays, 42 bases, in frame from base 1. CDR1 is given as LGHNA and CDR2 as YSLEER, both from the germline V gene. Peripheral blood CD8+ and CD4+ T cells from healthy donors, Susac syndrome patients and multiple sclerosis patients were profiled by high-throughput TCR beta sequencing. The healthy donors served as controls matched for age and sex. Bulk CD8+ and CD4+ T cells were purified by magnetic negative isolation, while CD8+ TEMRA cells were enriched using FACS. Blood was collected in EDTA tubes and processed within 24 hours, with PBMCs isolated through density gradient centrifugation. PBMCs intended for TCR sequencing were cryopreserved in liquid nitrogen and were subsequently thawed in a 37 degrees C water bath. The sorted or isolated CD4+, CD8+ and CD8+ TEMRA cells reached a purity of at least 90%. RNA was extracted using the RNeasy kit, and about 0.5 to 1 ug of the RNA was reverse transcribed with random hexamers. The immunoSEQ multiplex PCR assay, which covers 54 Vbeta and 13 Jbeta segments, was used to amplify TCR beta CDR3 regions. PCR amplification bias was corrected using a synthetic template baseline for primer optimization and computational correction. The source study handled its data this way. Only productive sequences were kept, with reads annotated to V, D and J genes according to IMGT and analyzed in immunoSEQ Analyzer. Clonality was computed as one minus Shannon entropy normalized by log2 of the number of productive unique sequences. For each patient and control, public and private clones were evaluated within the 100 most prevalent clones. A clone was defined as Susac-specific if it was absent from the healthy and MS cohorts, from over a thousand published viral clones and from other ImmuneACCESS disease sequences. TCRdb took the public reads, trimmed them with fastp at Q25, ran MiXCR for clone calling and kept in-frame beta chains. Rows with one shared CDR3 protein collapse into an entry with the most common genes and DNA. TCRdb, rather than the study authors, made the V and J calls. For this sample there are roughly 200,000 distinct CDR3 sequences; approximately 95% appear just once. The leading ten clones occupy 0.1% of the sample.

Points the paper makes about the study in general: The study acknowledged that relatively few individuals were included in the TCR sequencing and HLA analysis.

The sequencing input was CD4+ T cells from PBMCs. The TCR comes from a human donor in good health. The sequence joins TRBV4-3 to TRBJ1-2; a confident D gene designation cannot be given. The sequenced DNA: TGCGCCAGCAGCCAAGAACCGGGGATATATGACTACACCTTC. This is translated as CASSQEPGIYDYTF.